These 9 T cell receptor beta chains originate from one sample sequenced in a study of blood T cells in healthy people across ages. Together with a sample-barcoded 5' primer, a J-beta primer mix was included in a second PCR lasting about 7 to 12 cycles. TCRdb reprocessed the 5' RACE reads via MiXCR and lists one record per CDR3 protein. There are just under 900,000 distinct CDR3 sequences in the sample; about 28% occur only once, and 17% lies in the top ten. Sample: blood. The receptors were gathered from an elderly woman in good health.

This clonotype occurred many times. V is TRBV12-3 or TRBV12-4 and J is TRBJ1-1; the match to TRBD1 covers 7 bases. V trimming: 5 bases; J trimming: 5 bases; junction bases outside the gene matches: 5. The CDR3 covers 13 residues. The chain's CDR3 is CASSLQGRTEAFF. The CDR3 DNA is TGTGCCAGCAGTCTACAGGGGCGGACTGAAGCTTTCTTT.

Comments on this clonotype: At one of its ends the junction is not consistent with the germline gene, which may arise from a read error. The genes are TRBV4-2 and TRBJ2-7; tentatively, D is TRBD2 (6 bases). The CDR3 is 16 amino acids. The germline V gene encodes CDR1 LGHNA and CDR2 YNFKEQ. The CDR3 nucleotides are TGTGCCAGCAGCCAAGATGGGACTGCCATGACCTACGAACAGTACTTC. As protein: CASSQDGTAMTYEQYF.

This clonotype has at least ten counts. The CDR3 protein is CASSHGRSRYEQYF. CDR3 coding DNA: TGTGCCAGCAGCCACGGACGGAGCCGCTACGAGCAGTACTTC. J is TRBJ2-7 and V is TRBV3-1; D call uncertain. Germline V lookup: CDR1 LGHDT, CDR2 YNNKEL (reference sequence). The CDR3 sequence is 14 residues long. Trimming shortened V by 3 bases and J by 3 bases, and 12 bases separated the two germline ends.

This clonotype was seen repeatedly, ten times or more. The chain is built from TRBV7-9 and TRBJ1-2; 8 nucleotides align to TRBD1. V lost 5 bases to trimming and J lost 2 bases; unmatched junction nucleotides: 7. CDR3 length: 15 residues. CDR1 SEHNR and CDR2 FQNEAQ come from the germline V gene (reference sequence). The DNA of the CDR3 is TGTGCCAGCAGCCCCTGGCAGGGGGCGAACTATGGCTACACCTTC. It specifies CASSPWQGANYGYTF.

A note on this clonotype: With a much larger clone just one base away, this may be a read error. V usage is TRBV11-2 and J usage is TRBJ1-4; D remains ambiguous. The CDR3 is made up of 16 amino acids. The V and J ends lost 1 base and 7 bases respectively, with 16 bases between them. The germline V gene encodes CDR1 SGHAT and CDR2 FQNNGV. In DNA form, the CDR3 reads TGTGCCAGCAGCTTAGGACTCGGTGTGGGTCGTGAAAAACTGTTTTTT. This encodes CASSLGLGVGREKLFF.

This clonotype was seen many times. The chain recombines TRBV24-1 with TRBJ2-1, with TRBD2 as a possible D gene (6 bases). The CDR3 is made up of 15 amino acids. Germline CDR1 reads KGHDR; CDR2 reads SFDVKD. V was shortened by 5 bases and J by 6 bases, with 16 bases between the two germline ends. The CDR3 spells CATSALALSVNEQFF. The CDR3 DNA sequence: TGTGCCACCAGTGCTCTAGCGCTATCAGTCAATGAGCAGTTCTTC.

In this sample, this clonotype turned up a few times. V usage is TRBV10-2 and J usage is TRBJ2-7; D gene ambiguous. Germline V CDR1 and CDR2: WSHSY, SAAADI. The length of the CDR3 is 13 residues. V was clipped by 6 bases and J by 4 bases, with 13 bases between them. The CDR3 spells CASRFPASYEQYF. The CDR3 region has the DNA TGCGCCAGCAGGTTTCCGGCCAGTTACGAGCAGTACTTC.

This clonotype was seen at least ten times. This chain joins TRBV12-3 or TRBV12-4 and TRBJ1-5, with 9 positions matching TRBD1. There are 16 residues in the CDR3. J lost 0 bases, V lost 7 bases, and 7 bases had no gene match. The CDR3 here is CASTAGTGHSNQPQHF. The CDR3 DNA reads TGTGCCAGCACCGCTGGGACAGGGCATAGCAATCAGCCCCAGCATTTT.

This clonotype was found many times. V and J are TRBV7-9 and TRBJ2-3, with a weak D call TRBD2 (5 bases). Germline V gives CDR1 SEHNR, CDR2 FQNEAQ (reference sequence). Trimming left V 5 bases short and J 0 bases short, with 15 bases between. This CDR3 is built from 16 residues. CDR3 bases: TGTGCCAGCAGCCACCCCGGCGGGCCGAGCACAGATACGCAGTATTTT. This encodes CASSHPGGPSTDTQYF.